This entry lists 20 T cell receptor beta chains sequenced from one sample in a study of beta chain features in type 1 diabetes. Expressed TCRB transcripts were sequenced because the isolated RNA had all been reverse transcribed beforehand. The table came from immunoSEQ multiplex PCR; TCRdb's copy has only in-frame clones and leaves some out. Among roughly 340,000 clones listed, approximately 15% were seen once. Study-wide findings and caveats: In all four CD4+ subsets, TCRB CDR3 length was significantly, moderately reduced in type 1 diabetes.

No cognate antigen is known for these TCRs. Sample: naive CD4+ T cells from blood. These receptors were obtained from a woman between 18 and 29 years old with type 1 diabetes.

This clone appeared a few times. The gene calls are TRBV18 and TRBJ1-2; weak D call: TRBD1 (6 bases). V was cut by 3 bases and J by 5 bases, with 10 bases left in between. Germline loops: CDR1 KGHSH, CDR2 LQKENI. The CDR3 totals 13 residues. CDR3 protein: CASSPDSLYGYTF. As DNA, the CDR3 is TGTGCCAGCTCACCGGACAGCCTATATGGCTACACCTTC. The variable domain in full, completed from reference TRBV18 and TRBJ1-2, reads NAGVMQNPRHLVRRRGQEARLRCSPMKGHSHVYWYRQLPEEGLKFMVYLQKENIIDESGMPKERFSAEFPKEGPSILRIQQVVRGDSAAYFCASSPDSLYGYTFGSGTRLTVV.

The gene calls are TRBV7-3 and TRBJ2-5; D is perhaps TRBD2 (6 bases). Germline V CDR1 and CDR2: SGHTA, FQGTGA. This CDR3 has 13 residues. With 2 bases removed from V and 9 bases from J, the gap between germline ends came to 13 bases. The CDR3: CASSLSSGDSQYF. The CDR3 DNA reads as TGTGCCAGCAGCTTATCCTCGGGGGACTCCCAGTACTTC.

This chain links TRBV7-9 with TRBJ1-5; 7 bases fit TRBD1. The CDR3 extends over 15 amino acids. From germline, CDR1 is SEHNR and CDR2 FQNEAQ (reference sequence). The trim removed 1 base at V and 7 bases at J, leaving 7 bases unmatched. The CDR3 coding sequence is TGTGCCAGCAGCTTAGGGCAGGGGGTGGCCCAGCCCCAGCATTTT. As protein: CASSLGQGVAQPQHF.

This rearrangement joins TRBV28 to TRBJ2-1; D gene ambiguous. The germline V gene has CDR1 MDHEN and CDR2 SYDVKM. V was pared by 4 bases and J by 4 bases, with 14 bases between. The CDR3 runs 15 residues. CDR3 loop: CASSSPRKRYNEQFF. DNA of the CDR3: TGTGCCAGCAGTTCCCCGCGGAAAAGATACAATGAGCAGTTCTTC.

The table lists this clone with a few counts. The rearrangement links TRBV5-6 to TRBJ2-7; the D is unclear. The CDR3 runs 16 residues. Per the germline V gene, CDR1 is SGHDT and CDR2 is YYEEEE. Trimming took 4 bases from V and 3 from J, leaving 20 bases between them. Written as DNA, the CDR3 is TGTGCCAGCAGCCAAGGTCTTGGGTCAAGCTACTACGAGCAGTACGTC. Amino acid sequence: CASSQGLGSSYYEQYV.

This clone came up a few times. The chain links TRBV28 to TRBJ2-1; 9 bases agree with TRBD1. The CDR3 is 15 residues long. V lost 2 bases, J lost 6 bases, and 5 bases stayed unmatched. Germline CDR1 reads MDHEN; CDR2 reads SYDVKM. The DNA for the CDR3 is TGTGCCAGCAGTTTAAGCGGACAGGGGCGCAATGAGCAGTTCTTC. Protein product: CASSLSGQGRNEQFF. Together with reference TRBV28 and TRBJ2-1, the CDR3 gives the full variable domain: DVKVTQSSRYLVKRTGEKVFLECVQDMDHENMFWYRQDPGLGLRLIYFSYDVKMKEKGDIPEGYSVSREKKERFSLILESASTNQTSMYLCASSLSGQGRNEQFFGPGTRLTVL.

V and J are TRBV29-1 and TRBJ1-1; perhaps TRBD1 as D (6 bases). Germline assignment: CDR1 SQVTM and CDR2 ANQGSEA. The V end lost 6 bases, the J end lost 0 bases, and 11 bases lay between the germline ends. CDR3 length: 13 residues. This chain's CDR3 is CSVGTRLNTEAFF. DNA of the CDR3: TGCAGCGTAGGGACAAGACTGAACACTGAAGCTTTCTTT.

This clone was found a few times. The rearrangement uses TRBV10-3 and TRBJ2-2; D perhaps matches TRBD2 (5 bases). CDR1 and CDR2 (germline): ENHRY, SYGVKD. V lost 6 bases to trimming and J lost 5 bases, with 16 bases between them. The CDR3 consists of 15 residues. CDR3 sequence: CAIRGPGTGTGELFF. The CDR3, as DNA: TGTGCCATCAGAGGCCCAGGAACGGGGACCGGGGAGCTGTTTTTT.

The chain joins TRBV2 to TRBJ2-5, with D hard to call. V shed 3 bases and J shed 5 bases, with 10 bases lying between them. CDR3 size: 13 residues. Germline loops: CDR1 SNHLY, CDR2 FYNNEI. DNA for the CDR3: TGTGCCAGCAGTGACTACCCTCGGGAGACCCAGTACTTC. Protein: CASSDYPRETQYF.

V and J are TRBV5-1 and TRBJ2-3; 8 bases map to TRBD1. The CDR3 contains 15 residues. Trimming took 3 bases from V and 2 from J; bases not matched to a gene: 5. The germline V gene has CDR1 SGHRS and CDR2 YFSETQ. The DNA for the CDR3 is TGCGCCAGCAGCTGGGCGGGACAGGTCACAGATACGCAGTATTTT. Protein sequence: CASSWAGQVTDTQYF.

This clone was seen a handful of times. The chain employs TRBV30 and TRBJ1-1, with D possibly being TRBD1 (5 bases). V was shortened by 1 base and J by 6 bases, with 6 bases between the two germline ends. This CDR3 is built from 11 residues. CDR1 is GTSNPN, CDR2 SVGIG, per germline (reference sequence). CDR3 loop: CAWSGTSEAFF. As DNA, the CDR3 is TGTGCCTGGAGTGGGACATCTGAAGCTTTCTTT.

This clone was seen more than once but under ten times. The chain employs TRBV6-5 and TRBJ1-2; 9 nucleotides agree with TRBD1. Trimming took 6 bases from V and 2 from J; bases not matched to a gene: 7. CDR1 and CDR2 from the germline V gene are MNHEY and SVGAGI. This CDR3 has 15 residues. The CDR3 nucleotides are TGTGCCAGCAGCCAAGGGGACAGGGTCAACTATGGCTACACCTTC. This gives the protein CASSQGDRVNYGYTF.

This clone has just a few counts. This chain connects TRBV11-2 to TRBJ2-5; D ambiguous. Germline CDR1 SGHAT, CDR2 FQNNGV. There are 11 residues in the CDR3. With 8 bases removed from V and 4 bases from J, the gap between germline ends came to 8 bases. The CDR3 reads CASRFGETQYF. DNA for the CDR3: TGTGCCAGCCGATTCGGAGAGACCCAGTACTTC.

The CDR3 DNA follows: TGTGCCAGCAGTTACGGGGACAGACCGAACACCGGGGAGCTGTTTTTT. Protein product: CASSYGDRPNTGELFF. The chain couples TRBV6-5 to TRBJ2-2; 7 positions match TRBD1. This CDR3 contains 16 residues. The V and J ends lost 2 bases and 0 bases, in that order; junction bases with no gene match: 3. Germline V gene data show CDR1 as MNHEY and CDR2 as SVGAGI.

The chain uses TRBV18 and TRBJ2-3; a weak D match, TRBD1 (5 bases). The V end was cut by 2 bases, the J end by 4 bases, with 7 bases between. This CDR3 has 13 amino acids. CDR1 is KGHSH, CDR2 LQKENI, per germline. CDR3: CASSPLTADTQYF. The CDR3 nucleotides read TGTGCCAGCTCACCATTGACAGCAGATACGCAGTATTTT.

This chain links TRBV5-1 with TRBJ2-3, with TRBD2 matching 11 bases. The CDR3 length is 17 residues. Germline-derived CDR1 and CDR2 are SGHRS and YFSETQ. Trimming took 0 bases from V and 3 from J; bases not matched to a gene: 6. The DNA of the CDR3 is TGCGCCAGCAGCTTGGCTTCGACTAGCGGGATAACAGATACGCAGTATTTT. Its translation: CASSLASTSGITDTQYF.

This clone was found a few times. The chain links TRBV30 to TRBJ1-1; no firm D call. Germline V gives CDR1 GTSNPN, CDR2 SVGIG (reference sequence). V was shortened by 0 bases and J by 7 bases, with 6 bases between the two germline ends. The CDR3 is 11 residues long. The CDR3 is CAWSVVREAFF. The CDR3 DNA is TGTGCCTGGAGTGTCGTCCGTGAAGCTTTCTTT.

This chain links TRBV19 with TRBJ2-5; 9 positions match TRBD1. CDR1 LNHDA and CDR2 SQIVND come from the germline V gene (reference sequence). The CDR3 covers 15 residues. V dropped 5 bases and J dropped 5; count of bases not matched to a gene: 9. The CDR3 DNA sequence: TGTGCCAGTAGTCCTACCGGGACAGGGTGGGAGACCCAGTACTTC. It is translated as CASSPTGTGWETQYF.

The chain links TRBV11-2 to TRBJ2-3; weak D call: TRBD1 (6 bases). From germline, CDR1 is SGHAT and CDR2 FQNNGV. This CDR3 is built from 15 residues. Trimming shortened V by 2 bases and J by 2 bases, and 11 bases separated the two germline ends. The CDR3 coding sequence is TGTGCCAGCAGCTTATACACAGGGCCCACAGATACGCAGTATTTT. It yields the protein CASSLYTGPTDTQYF.

In this sample, this clone turned up a few times. The chain carries TRBV4-3 and TRBJ1-2; TRBD1 matches 8 bases. CDR1 is LGHNA and CDR2 is YSLEER in the germline V gene. The V segment lost 3 bases and the J segment 6 bases; nucleotides outside the gene matches: 3. The CDR3 runs to 13 residues. CDR3 sequence (DNA): TGCGCCAGCAGCCAGACAGGGGTCCATGGCTACACCTTC. Translated, it gives CASSQTGVHGYTF.